This T cell receptor beta chain was obtained from a study of T cells in localized non-small cell lung cancer. Regarding this clone: Its antigen remains unknown.

Libraries were prepared by immunoSEQ multiplex PCR; TCRdb keeps only in-frame clonotypes and omits some of them. Of some 8,200 clones detected, around 59% appear once; the ten largest clones hold around 8.3%. Study-wide results and caveats: Median detection of top 100 tumor clones in adjacent lung was roughly 61 clones.

The CDR3 spans 14 residues. Per germline, CDR1 KGHSH and CDR2 LQKENI. Trimming left V 9 bases short and J 2 bases short, with 17 bases between. This TCR came from a male donor aged 60 or over with stage I squamous cell lung carcinoma. The sample in question was lymph node tissue, obtained before any cancer treatment. The chain combines TRBV18 with TRBJ2-7; D may be TRBD1 or TRBD2 (5 bases each). The CDR3 protein is CASLKGSGAYEQYF. The CDR3 DNA reads TGTGCCAGTCTTAAGGGGAGTGGGGCCTACGAGCAGTACTTC.